This is a list of T cell receptor beta chains from one sample in a study of T cells in localized non-small cell lung cancer. Sequencing used immunoSEQ multiplex PCR; TCRdb keeps in-frame clones, though not all of them. This sample has over 65,000 clones; approximately 88% occur once, and the top ten carry 1% to 1.5%. Sequenced material: peripheral blood, taken before any cancer treatment. These receptors all stem from a female donor older than 55 with stage I lung adenocarcinoma. CDR3s include the opening cysteine and the closing phenylalanine or tryptophan. A D gene is named only where the DNA matches it firmly. Part of the rows lack a size; the others show once, few, many or a class for expanded clones.

d_call j_call v_call clone_size cdr3_nt cdr3_aa
TRBD2 TRBJ2-7 TRBV7-9 NA TGTGCCAGCAGCTTTAGCGGGGGGGCGGACGAGCAGTACTTC CASSFSGGADEQYF
NA TRBJ1-5 TRBV28 NA TGTGCCACGGGGGAGACCAATCAGCCCCAGCATTTT CATGETNQPQHF
NA TRBJ2-3 TRBV5-6 NA TGTGCCAGCAGCATAACTACGAGTACAACAGATACGCAGTATTTT CASSITTSTTDTQYF
NA TRBJ1-1 TRBV27 few TGTGCCAGCAGTTTAGGTACTGAAGCTTTCTTT CASSLGTEAFF
TRBD2 TRBJ2-5 TRBV28 few TGTGCCAGCGACAGGGGAGGAGCGGGAGGGCTGAAGACCCAGTACTTC CASDRGGAGGLKTQYF
TRBD1 TRBJ1-1 TRBV5-1 NA TGCGCCAGCAGCCTACTACTACAGGGGCTCGGTCGGCGAGCTTTCTTT CASSLLLQGLGRRAFF
TRBD2 TRBJ2-1 TRBV2 NA TGTGCCAGCAGTCGGACTAGCGGTGAAAATGAGCAGTTCTTC CASSRTSGENEQFF
TRBD2 TRBJ2-7 TRBV5-4 few TGTGCCAGCAGCTCGGGGGGACTAGCTCAAAGAGGCGAGCAGTACTTC CASSSGGLAQRGEQYF
NA TRBJ2-7 TRBV9 NA TGTGCCAGCAGCGTAAGTGGAACAGTTGCGGCTTTCGACGAGCAGTACTTC CASSVSGTVAAFDEQYF
NA TRBJ1-4 TRBV6-1 NA TGTGCCAGCATTGACCCCACCGGACAGAAGAATGAAAAACTGTTTTTT CASIDPTGQKNEKLFF
NA TRBJ2-3 TRBV6-5 NA TGTGCCGTCACTGCGGTGGATACGCAGTATTTT CAVTAVDTQYF
NA TRBJ1-4 TRBV29-1 NA TGCAGCGTTGAAGATCTAGATGAAAAACTGTTTTTT CSVEDLDEKLFF
NA TRBJ2-4 TRBV11-2 NA TGTGCCAGCAGCCCCCGCTTGAGGGAGGGGGGCATTCAGTACTTC CASSPRLREGGIQYF
NA TRBJ1-1 TRBV7-9 NA TGTGCCAGCAGCTTAGGTGGGGGTACCAATGAAGCTTTCTTT CASSLGGGTNEAFF
TRBD2 TRBJ2-7 TRBV18 NA TGTGCCAGCTCACCAATACTAGCGGGGGGGCTTTACGAGCAGTACTTC CASSPILAGGLYEQYF
NA TRBJ2-5 TRBV15 NA TGTGCCACCAGCAGAGACCGGGAGAGGCGGGAGACCCAGTACTTC CATSRDRERRETQYF
TRBD1 TRBJ1-5 TRBV5-8 once TGTGCCAGCAGCCGGACAGGGGGTAGCAATCAGCCCCAGCATTTT CASSRTGGSNQPQHF
TRBD1 TRBJ2-2 TRBV4-1 NA TGCGCCAGCAGCCAAATCCCCCGGGACAGGGTATCGACCGGGGAGCTGTTTTTT CASSQIPRDRVSTGELFF
NA TRBJ2-1 TRBV15 NA TGTGCCACCAGCAGAGATCTGGTGGAGAATGAGCAGTTCTTC CATSRDLVENEQFF
TRBD2 TRBJ2-7 TRBV2 NA TGTGCCAGCATTGAGGGTATCAGGACTAGCGGGAAAGGCGAGCAGTACTTC CASIEGIRTSGKGEQYF
TRBD1 TRBJ1-2 TRBV14 NA TGTGCCAGCAGCCCCCGGGACAGTCTATCCGGCTACACCTTC CASSPRDSLSGYTF
NA TRBJ1-5 TRBV5-4 NA TGTGCCAGCAGCTTAGACGGTTCTGGGCAGCCCCAGCATTTT CASSLDGSGQPQHF
NA TRBJ2-7 TRBV2 NA TGTGCCAGCAGTGAAGGGGACACGTACTACGAGCAGTACTTC CASSEGDTYYEQYF
NA TRBJ1-1 TRBV10-3 few TGTGCCATCAGTGAGTCAGGGGGGGATGCTGAAGCTTTCTTT CAISESGGDAEAFF
TRBD1 TRBJ1-3 TRBV18 NA TGTGCCAGCTCACCTACCGGGACAGGGTCTGGAAACACCATATATTTT CASSPTGTGSGNTIYF
NA TRBJ1-5 TRBV5-5 NA TGTGCCAGCAGCCAACACGGAGAGGGCAATCAGCCCCAGCATTTT CASSQHGEGNQPQHF
NA TRBJ2-7 TRBV6-6 NA TGTGCCAGCAGTTTTGAGGGGGAGTACGAGCAGTACTTC CASSFEGEYEQYF
NA TRBJ1-1 TRBV18 once TGTGCCAGCTCACCTTCGAACAGGGAAGGTGGCACTGAAGCTTTCTTT CASSPSNREGGTEAFF
TRBD1 TRBJ1-1 TRBV7-2 NA TGTGCCAGCAGCTTGAGACGGACAGGGTCGGTCACTGAAGCTTTCTTT CASSLRRTGSVTEAFF
TRBD1 TRBJ1-2 TRBV6-6 NA TGTGCCAGCAGTCCAAGGACAGGGGTTAACTATGGCTACACCTTC CASSPRTGVNYGYTF
NA TRBJ2-5 TRBV18 NA TGTGCCAGCTCACCGAGGGGAGAGACCCAGTACTTC CASSPRGETQYF
NA TRBJ1-2 TRBV2 NA TGTGCCAGCAGTACAGGGTTTCTCTATGGCTACACCTTC CASSTGFLYGYTF
NA TRBJ1-2 TRBV4-1 NA TGCGCCAGCAGCCAAGAAACAGGCCGCTTTTATGGCTACACCTTC CASSQETGRFYGYTF
TRBD1 TRBJ1-4 TRBV2 NA TGTGCCAGCAGTCCCGACAGGGGGAATGAAAAACTGTTTTTT CASSPDRGNEKLFF
NA TRBJ2-7 TRBV27 NA TGTGCCAGCAGCCCAAGACTAGTCCGACACGAGCAGTACTTC CASSPRLVRHEQYF
NA TRBJ1-2 TRBV7-8 NA TGTGCCAGCAGCTTACAAATCCCCATACAGGGTCGGGCGGATGGCTACACCTTC CASSLQIPIQGRADGYTF
TRBD1 TRBJ1-1 TRBV19 NA TGTGCCAGTACCTCTCAGGGGGGGACTGAAGCTTTCTTT CASTSQGGTEAFF
NA TRBJ2-7 TRBV9 NA TGTGCCAGCAGCGTAGATACTAGCCGTTCCTACGAGCAGTACTTC CASSVDTSRSYEQYF
NA TRBJ2-5 TRBV2 NA TGTGCCAGCGGTTGGAGAAAAGAGACCCAGTACTTC CASGWRKETQYF
NA TRBJ1-3 TRBV5-6 NA TGTGCCAGCAGCTTGTCGGGGTTCGGTGGAAACACCATATATTTT CASSLSGFGGNTIYF